The rows below give T cell receptor beta chains drawn from one sample of a study of CD8+ T cells in alopecia areata. Only in-frame clones appear in the TCRdb table, and some are missing; sequencing was by immunoSEQ multiplex PCR. Here the sample spans 150,000 or so clones, less than 80% being singletons. The sequenced sample was CD8+ T cells sorted from blood, obtained at week 0. The source of these receptors is a human donor with alopecia areata. CDR3s include the opening cysteine and the closing phenylalanine or tryptophan. Fields, in order: J gene, clone size, D gene, V gene, CDR3 protein, CDR3 DNA. D genes are given only for firm matches. A clone size is listed for some rows: how often the clone was seen (once, few, many), or a class if it is expanded.

J: TRBJ2-2
size: NA
D: NA
V: TRBV2
CDR3: CATGVPLRNRTGELFF
DNA: TGTGCCACCGGAGTACCTCTTCGGAATAGAACCGGGGAGCTGTTTTTT

J: TRBJ1-2
size: NA
D: NA
V: TRBV14
CDR3: CASSPGRVGYTF
DNA: TGTGCCAGCAGCCCGGGGAGGGTTGGCTACACCTTC

J: TRBJ1-1
size: NA
D: NA
V: TRBV6-5
CDR3: CASSLNGGGNTEAFF
DNA: TGTGCCAGCAGCTTGAACGGGGGAGGGAACACTGAAGCTTTCTTT

J: TRBJ2-7
size: few
D: TRBD1
V: TRBV5-1
CDR3: CASRGQGGYEQYF
DNA: TGCGCCAGCAGGGGACAGGGTGGGTACGAGCAGTACTTC

J: TRBJ2-7
size: NA
D: NA
V: TRBV25-1
CDR3: CASSEYDQDYEQYF
DNA: TGTGCCAGCAGTGAATATGACCAGGACTACGAGCAGTACTTC

J: TRBJ2-1
size: NA
D: NA
V: TRBV29-1
CDR3: CSVEHRSNEQFF
DNA: TGCAGCGTTGAACACAGATCGAATGAGCAGTTCTTC

J: TRBJ2-7
size: NA
D: NA
V: TRBV7-9
CDR3: CASSLTGTGTYEQYF
DNA: TGTGCCAGCAGCTTAACCGGGACGGGCACCTACGAGCAGTACTTC

J: TRBJ2-2
size: few
D: NA
V: TRBV2
CDR3: CASLGGPGELFF
DNA: TGTGCCAGCCTAGGGGGACCCGGGGAGCTGTTTTTT

J: TRBJ2-7
size: NA
D: NA
V: TRBV27
CDR3: CASSLGDGPYEQYF
DNA: TGTGCCAGCAGTTTAGGCGACGGTCCCTACGAGCAGTACTTC

J: TRBJ1-2
size: NA
D: TRBD1
V: TRBV9
CDR3: CASSIGQGANYGYTF
DNA: TGTGCCAGCAGCATTGGACAGGGGGCCAATTATGGCTACACCTTC

J: TRBJ2-7
size: NA
D: TRBD1
V: TRBV10-3
CDR3: CAISTGTGDEQYF
DNA: TGTGCCATCAGTACCGGGACAGGGGACGAGCAGTACTTC

J: TRBJ2-1
size: NA
D: NA
V: TRBV2
CDR3: CASFHNEQFF
DNA: TGTGCCAGCTTTCACAATGAGCAGTTCTTC

J: TRBJ2-6
size: NA
D: NA
V: TRBV5-6
CDR3: CASSLAAGSWGSGANVLTF
DNA: TGTGCCAGCAGCTTGGCCGCAGGGTCCTGGGGCTCTGGGGCCAACGTCCTGACTTTC

J: TRBJ2-1
size: NA
D: TRBD2
V: TRBV2
CDR3: CASSAAGGYPKSSEQFF
DNA: TGTGCCAGCAGCGCAGCGGGGGGCTACCCAAAATCTTCTGAGCAGTTCTTC

J: TRBJ2-3
size: few
D: NA
V: TRBV4-1
CDR3: CASSRTKSRVTDTQYF
DNA: TGCGCCAGCAGCCGAACGAAATCCCGGGTAACAGATACGCAGTATTTT

J: TRBJ2-7
size: NA
D: TRBD1
V: TRBV6-5
CDR3: CASRPPGQGAYEQYF
DNA: TGTGCCAGCAGACCACCCGGACAGGGAGCCTACGAGCAGTACTTC

J: TRBJ2-2
size: NA
D: NA
V: TRBV7-9
CDR3: CASSLPAGPPGELFF
DNA: TGCGCCAGCAGCTTACCCGCGGGGCCGCCCGGGGAGCTGTTTTTT

J: TRBJ2-5
size: medium-sized
D: NA
V: TRBV27
CDR3: CASSLLAGAPQETQYF
DNA: TGTGCCAGCAGTTTATTGGCGGGGGCCCCCCAAGAGACCCAGTACTTC

J: TRBJ2-7
size: once
D: NA
V: TRBV4-2
CDR3: CASSQRRLGLYEQYF
DNA: TGTGCCAGCAGCCAACGAAGGCTGGGCCTCTACGAGCAGTACTTC

J: TRBJ2-7
size: few
D: NA
V: TRBV5-6
CDR3: CASSKGSGEQYF
DNA: TGTGCCAGCAGCAAAGGGTCGGGGGAGCAGTACTTC

J: TRBJ1-2
size: NA
D: NA
V: TRBV15
CDR3: CATSHTADRPSWTF
DNA: TGTGCCACCAGCCACACCGCAGACAGGCCATCTTGGACCTTC

J: TRBJ2-5
size: once
D: NA
V: TRBV13
CDR3: CASSSTTRETQYF
DNA: TGTGCCAGCAGCTCCACCACCAGGGAGACCCAGTACTTC

J: TRBJ1-2
size: NA
D: TRBD1
V: TRBV29-1
CDR3: CSVESRQGNNYGYTF
DNA: TGCAGCGTCGAAAGTAGACAGGGGAATAACTATGGCTACACCTTC

J: TRBJ1-2
size: NA
D: NA
V: TRBV29-1
CDR3: CSVEDWRWDGYTF
DNA: TGCAGCGTTGAAGACTGGCGGTGGGATGGCTACACCTTC

J: TRBJ2-7
size: NA
D: NA
V: TRBV5-1
CDR3: CASSSRADIGEQYF
DNA: TGCGCCAGCAGCTCACGGGCGGATATTGGCGAGCAGTACTTC

J: TRBJ1-6
size: NA
D: TRBD1
V: TRBV4-2
CDR3: CASSQGDRVDSPLHF
DNA: TGTGCCAGCAGCCAAGGGGACAGGGTGGATTCACCCCTCCACTTT

J: TRBJ2-7
size: NA
D: TRBD2
V: TRBV7-2
CDR3: CASSWTSGGLTYEQYF
DNA: TGTGCCAGCAGCTGGACTAGCGGGGGGCTAACCTACGAGCAGTACTTC

J: TRBJ1-1
size: NA
D: NA
V: TRBV7-9
CDR3: CASSSPTPSRVTEAFF
DNA: TGTGCCAGCAGCTCCCCTACTCCTAGCAGGGTAACTGAAGCTTTCTTT

J: TRBJ2-7
size: NA
D: TRBD1
V: TRBV5-1
CDR3: CASSWTYRDRVPPVGYEQYF
DNA: TGCGCCAGCAGCTGGACGTATCGGGACAGGGTCCCTCCGGTTGGCTACGAGCAGTACTTC